The 15 T cell receptor beta chains given below trace back to one sample, sequenced in a study of cytomegalovirus exposure and HLA in healthy donors. With 60 Vbeta and 13 Jbeta primers, the PCR was carried out. This table comes from immunoSEQ multiplex PCR, and its TCRdb copy is limited to in-frame clones, with some not included. Seen here are more than 200,000 clones, under 80% observed once, and the top ten hold roughly 0.22%. What was sequenced was PBMCs. All receptors derive from a girl aged 2 to 9 in good health and CMV-seronegative.

This chain connects TRBV7-6 to TRBJ2-2; the D is unclear. CDR3 size: 12 residues. Trimming left V 1 base short and J 10 bases short, with 7 bases between. Per germline, CDR1 SGHVS and CDR2 FNYEAQ. The CDR3, as DNA: TGTGCCAGCAGCTTAGTTTCTTCGGAGCTGTTTTTT. Protein sequence: CASSLVSSELFF.

This clone was detected only once. CDR3 region: CASRSSASYNEQFF. For the CDR3, the DNA is TGTGCCAGCCGAAGCAGCGCCTCCTACAATGAGCAGTTCTTC. The V and J genes are TRBV6-5 and TRBJ2-1; no definite D call. Trimming removed 8 bases at V and 0 bases at J, with 11 bases between. The CDR3 runs 14 residues. CDR1 is MNHEY, CDR2 SVGAGI, per germline.

The chain couples TRBV7-9 to TRBJ2-3; D is undetermined. With 0 bases removed from V and 7 bases from J, the gap between germline ends came to 8 bases. This CDR3 comprises 13 residues. CDR1 is SEHNR and CDR2 is FQNEAQ in the germline V gene (reference sequence). CDR3 DNA: TGTGCCAGCAGCTTAGCACGGTCTCATACGCAGTATTTT. As protein: CASSLARSHTQYF.

This clone was counted between two and nine times. Other DNA sequences in this specimen translate into the identical CDR3. This rearrangement joins TRBV6-1 to TRBJ2-7; D not resolved. Looked up from germline, CDR1 is MNHNS and CDR2 is SASEGT. The CDR3 runs 11 residues. V lost 2 bases, J lost 6 bases, and 5 bases lay in between. The CDR3 sequence: CASSELGEQYF. CDR3 DNA: TGTGCCAGCAGTGAACTCGGCGAGCAGTACTTC.

The sample holds a few counts of this clone. J is TRBJ2-1 and V is TRBV7-9; 7 nucleotides line up with TRBD2. The V segment lost 5 bases and the J segment 5 bases; nucleotides outside the gene matches: 9. This CDR3 region has 15 residues. CDR1 and CDR2 from the germline V gene are SEHNR and FQNEAQ (reference sequence). CDR3 amino acids: CASSERGVGNNEQFF. CDR3 bases: TGTGCCAGCAGCGAGCGGGGAGTCGGGAACAATGAGCAGTTCTTC.

The genes are TRBV7-9 and TRBJ2-1, with TRBD1 matching over 10 bases. This CDR3 is built from 15 residues. CDR1 is SEHNR, CDR2 FQNEAQ, per germline (reference sequence). The trim removed 7 bases at V and 5 bases at J, leaving 8 bases unmatched. The chain's CDR3 is CASTPGQGLNNEQFF. The CDR3 DNA reads TGTGCCAGCACGCCGGGACAGGGGCTGAACAATGAGCAGTTCTTC.

CDR3 region: CASSPAPGNTEAFF. The CDR3 nucleotides are TGTGCCAGCAGCCCCGCGCCAGGGAACACTGAAGCTTTCTTT. The genes are TRBV7-9 and TRBJ1-1; no clear D gene. CDR3 length: 14 amino acids. CDR1 and CDR2 from the germline V gene are SEHNR and FQNEAQ (reference sequence). V lost 5 bases and J lost 1, with 11 bases in between.

This clone was observed a single time. The chain combines TRBV6-1 with TRBJ1-2; no clear D gene. Germline V gene sequence: CDR1 MNHNS, CDR2 SASEGT. This CDR3 is 10 amino acids long. Trimming left V 7 bases short and J 8 bases short, with 8 bases between. CDR3 bases: TGTGCCAGCACCGACTGGGGCTACACCTTC. This sequence encodes CASTDWGYTF.

The chain combines TRBV2 with TRBJ1-2; maybe TRBD1 (6 bases). The germline CDR1 and CDR2 sequences are SNHLY and FYNNEI. Deletions cut 3 bases from V and 8 bases from J, with 16 bases between. The CDR3 runs 14 residues. In DNA form, the CDR3 reads TGTGCCAGCAGTGAGGCAACAGGGTTGCAGGGCTACACCTTC. This encodes CASSEATGLQGYTF.

The chain is built from TRBV15 and TRBJ1-4; 9 positions match TRBD1. Germline-derived CDR1 and CDR2 are LNHNV and YYDKDF (reference sequence). The CDR3 runs to 13 residues. J was trimmed by 6 bases and V by 7 bases; bases with no gene match: 3. CDR3 amino acids: CATTRQGDEKLFF. The CDR3 nucleotides are TGTGCCACCACGCGACAGGGGGATGAAAAACTGTTTTTT. The whole variable domain, remainder taken from reference TRBV15 and TRBJ1-4, is DAMVIQNPRYQVTQFGKPVTLSCSQTLNHNVMYWYQQKSSQAPKLLFHYYDKDFNNEADTPDNFQSRRPNTSFCFLDIRSPGLGDTAMYLCATTRQGDEKLFFGSGTQLSVL.

The rearrangement uses TRBV5-1 and TRBJ1-2; possible D gene TRBD1, 5 bases. Per the germline V gene, CDR1 is SGHRS and CDR2 is YFSETQ. This CDR3 has 15 residues. V was clipped by 4 bases and J by 4 bases, with 17 bases between them. Here the CDR3 DNA reads TGCGCCAGCAGCCCAACAGGCCTACTTACCTATGGCTACACCTTC. Translated: CASSPTGLLTYGYTF.

The V gene is TRBV9, the J gene TRBJ1-1; weak D call: TRBD1 (6 bases). The germline V gene encodes CDR1 SGDLS and CDR2 YYNGEE. CDR3 length: 15 residues. V was pared by 4 bases and J by 3 bases, with 16 bases between. DNA for the CDR3: TGTGCCAGCAGCCCGAGTGGGGGGGGCTACACTGAAGCTTTCTTT. Translated, it gives CASSPSGGGYTEAFF. Combining the CDR3 with reference TRBV9 and TRBJ1-1 gives the whole variable domain DSGVTQTPKHLITATGQRVTLRCSPRSGDLSVYWYQQSLDQGLQFLIQYYNGEERAKGNILERFSAQQFPDLHSELNLSSLELGDSALYFCASSPSGGGYTEAFFGQGTRLTVV.

The genes are TRBV7-9 and TRBJ2-5; D possibly corresponds to TRBD2 (6 bases). Germline lookup yields CDR1 SEHNR and CDR2 FQNEAQ (reference sequence). V dropped 7 bases and J dropped 3 bases, with 21 bases sitting between them. The CDR3 sequence is 16 residues long. As DNA, the CDR3 is TGTGCCAGCACCCCCACCCTACCGGGAGCGGAAGAGACCCAGTACTTC. The encoded protein is CASTPTLPGAEETQYF.

There are a few counts of this clone. CDR3 in DNA: TGCGCCAGCAGCCACCCAAACTCCTACGAGCAGTACTTC. Its protein is CASSHPNSYEQYF. The chain carries TRBV4-1 and TRBJ2-7; D is ambiguous. This CDR3 has 13 amino acids. Per the germline V gene, CDR1 is MGHRA and CDR2 is YSYEKL. V shed 3 bases and J shed 0 bases, with 6 bases lying between them.

V is TRBV9 and J is TRBJ2-2, with unresolved D. V was trimmed by 3 bases and J by 8 bases, leaving 14 bases between them. The CDR3 extends over 14 amino acids. Per germline, CDR1 SGDLS and CDR2 YYNGEE. As DNA, the CDR3 is TGTGCCAGCAGCGCCTCTCCACTAAGTGGGGAGCTGTTTTTT. This sequence encodes CASSASPLSGELFF.